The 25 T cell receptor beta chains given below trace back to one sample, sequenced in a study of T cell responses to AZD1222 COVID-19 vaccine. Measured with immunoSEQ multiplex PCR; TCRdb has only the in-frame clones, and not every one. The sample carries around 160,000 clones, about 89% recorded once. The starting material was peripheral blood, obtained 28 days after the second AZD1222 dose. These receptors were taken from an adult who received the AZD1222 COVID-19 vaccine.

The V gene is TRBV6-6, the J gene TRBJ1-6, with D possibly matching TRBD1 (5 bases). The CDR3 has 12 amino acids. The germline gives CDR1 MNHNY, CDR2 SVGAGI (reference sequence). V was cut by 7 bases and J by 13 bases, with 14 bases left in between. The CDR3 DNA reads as TGTGCCAGCACCGCCCCCGGGACCCCCCTCCACTTT. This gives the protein CASTAPGTPLHF.

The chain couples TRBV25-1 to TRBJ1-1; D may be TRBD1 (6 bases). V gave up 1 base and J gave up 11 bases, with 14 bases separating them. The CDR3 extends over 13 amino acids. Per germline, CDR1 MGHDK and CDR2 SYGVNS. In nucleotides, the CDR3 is TGTGCCAGCAGTGAATCAGGGGTGGGGTTGGCTTTCTTT. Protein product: CASSESGVGLAFF. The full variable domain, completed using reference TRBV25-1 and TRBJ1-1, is EADIYQTPRYLVIGTGKKITLECSQTMGHDKMYWYQQDPGMELHLIHYSYGVNSTEKGDLSSESTVSRIRTEHFPLTLESARPSHTSQYLCASSESGVGLAFFGQGTRLTVV.

CDR3 DNA sequence: TGTGCCAGCAGCCGGGACAGGGTAACTGAAGCTTTCTTT. This gives the protein CASSRDRVTEAFF. The chain employs TRBV14 and TRBJ1-1, with 9 bases identical to TRBD1. Unmatched junction bases numbered 2, after V lost 4 bases and J lost 5 bases. The CDR3 covers 13 residues. Germline loops: CDR1 SGHDN, CDR2 FVKESK.

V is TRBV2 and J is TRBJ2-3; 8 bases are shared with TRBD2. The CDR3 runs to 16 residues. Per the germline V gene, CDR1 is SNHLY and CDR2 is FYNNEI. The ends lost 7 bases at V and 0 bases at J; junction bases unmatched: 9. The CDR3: CASKRRAGGSTDTQYF. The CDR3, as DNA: TGTGCCAGCAAGCGTCGGGCGGGGGGCAGCACAGATACGCAGTATTTT.

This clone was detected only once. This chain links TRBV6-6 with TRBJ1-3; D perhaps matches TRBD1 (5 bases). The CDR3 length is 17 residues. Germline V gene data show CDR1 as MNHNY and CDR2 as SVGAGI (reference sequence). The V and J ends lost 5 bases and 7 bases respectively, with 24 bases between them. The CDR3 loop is CASSPLGEGRAVNTIYF. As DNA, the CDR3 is TGTGCCAGCAGTCCCCTAGGGGAGGGGCGGGCTGTGAACACCATATATTTT.

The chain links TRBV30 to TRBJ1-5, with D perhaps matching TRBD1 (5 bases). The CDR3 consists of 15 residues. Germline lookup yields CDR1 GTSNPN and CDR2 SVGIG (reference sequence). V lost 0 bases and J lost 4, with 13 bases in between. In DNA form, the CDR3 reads TGTGCCTGGAGTGTGGGGCGGGCGGGAAATCAGCCCCAGCATTTT. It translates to CAWSVGRAGNQPQHF. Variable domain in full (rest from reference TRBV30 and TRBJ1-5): SQTIHQWPATLVQPVGSPLSLECTVEGTSNPNLYWYRQAAGRGLQLLFYSVGIGQISSEVPQNLSASRPQDRQFILSSKKLLLSDSGFYLCAWSVGRAGNQPQHFGDGTRLSIL.

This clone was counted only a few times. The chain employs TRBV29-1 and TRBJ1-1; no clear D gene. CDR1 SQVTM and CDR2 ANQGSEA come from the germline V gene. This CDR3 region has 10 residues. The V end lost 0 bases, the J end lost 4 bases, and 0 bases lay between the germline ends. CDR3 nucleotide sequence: TGCAGCGTTGAAGACACTGAAGCTTTCTTT. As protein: CSVEDTEAFF.

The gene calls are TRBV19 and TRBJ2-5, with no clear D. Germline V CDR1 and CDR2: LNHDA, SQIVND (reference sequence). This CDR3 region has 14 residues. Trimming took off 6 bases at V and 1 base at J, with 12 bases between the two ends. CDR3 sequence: CASSSNAIQETQYF. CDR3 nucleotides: TGTGCCAGTAGCTCAAACGCTATCCAAGAGACCCAGTACTTC.

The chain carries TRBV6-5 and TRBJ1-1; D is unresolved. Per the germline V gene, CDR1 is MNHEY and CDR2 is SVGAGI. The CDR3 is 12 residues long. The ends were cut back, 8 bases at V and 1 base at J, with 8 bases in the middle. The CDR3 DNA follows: TGTGCCAGCTATGTCAGGAACACTGAAGCTTTCTTT. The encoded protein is CASYVRNTEAFF.

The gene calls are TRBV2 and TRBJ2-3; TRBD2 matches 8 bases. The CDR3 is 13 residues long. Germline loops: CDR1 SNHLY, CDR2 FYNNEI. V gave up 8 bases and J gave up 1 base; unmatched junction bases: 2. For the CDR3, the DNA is TGTGCCAGCCGGCGGGGGGGCACAGATACGCAGTATTTT. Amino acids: CASRRGGTDTQYF.

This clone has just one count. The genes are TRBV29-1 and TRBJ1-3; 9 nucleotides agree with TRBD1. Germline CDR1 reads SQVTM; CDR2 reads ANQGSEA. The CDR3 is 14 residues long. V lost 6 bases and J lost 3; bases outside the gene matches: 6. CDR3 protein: CSVAKTGGGNTIYF. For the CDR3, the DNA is TGCAGCGTGGCCAAGACAGGGGGTGGAAACACCATATATTTT.

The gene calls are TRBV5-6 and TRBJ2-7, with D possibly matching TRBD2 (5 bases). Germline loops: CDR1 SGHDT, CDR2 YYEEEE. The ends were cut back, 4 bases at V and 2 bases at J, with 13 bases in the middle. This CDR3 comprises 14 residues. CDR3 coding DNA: TGTGCCAGCAGCCCACCCGGCGGGCCCTACGAGCAGTACTTC. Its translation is CASSPPGGPYEQYF.

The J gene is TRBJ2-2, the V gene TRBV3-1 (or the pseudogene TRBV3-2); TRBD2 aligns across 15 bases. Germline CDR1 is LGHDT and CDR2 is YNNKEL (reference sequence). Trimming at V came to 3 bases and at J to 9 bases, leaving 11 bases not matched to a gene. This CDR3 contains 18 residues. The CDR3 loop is CASSQAGLAGGHSRELFF. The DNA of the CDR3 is TGTGCCAGCAGCCAGGCGGGACTAGCGGGAGGCCATTCCCGGGAGCTGTTTTTT.

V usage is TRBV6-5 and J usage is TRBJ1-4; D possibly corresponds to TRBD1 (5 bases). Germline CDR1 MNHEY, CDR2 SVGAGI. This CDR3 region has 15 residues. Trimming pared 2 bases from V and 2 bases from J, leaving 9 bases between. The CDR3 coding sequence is TGTGCCAGCAGTTACCTGGGGGGGACTAATGAAAAACTGTTTTTT. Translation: CASSYLGGTNEKLFF.

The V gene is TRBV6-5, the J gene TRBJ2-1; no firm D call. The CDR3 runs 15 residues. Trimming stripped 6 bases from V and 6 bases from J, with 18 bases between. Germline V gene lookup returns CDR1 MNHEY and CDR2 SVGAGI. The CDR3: CASSRALELSNEQFF. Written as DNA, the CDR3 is TGTGCCAGCAGCCGCGCTCTTGAACTCTCCAATGAGCAGTTCTTC.

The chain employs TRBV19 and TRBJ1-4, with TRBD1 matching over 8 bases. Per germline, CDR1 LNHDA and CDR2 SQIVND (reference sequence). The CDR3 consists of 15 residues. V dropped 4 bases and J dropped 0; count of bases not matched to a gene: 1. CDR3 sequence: CASSTDRATNEKLFF. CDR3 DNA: TGTGCCAGTAGTACGGACAGGGCAACTAATGAAAAACTGTTTTTT.

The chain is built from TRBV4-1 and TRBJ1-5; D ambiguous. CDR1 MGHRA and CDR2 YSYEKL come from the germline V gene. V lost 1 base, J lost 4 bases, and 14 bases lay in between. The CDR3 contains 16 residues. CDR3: CASSQAVGELNQPQHF. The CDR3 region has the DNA TGCGCCAGCAGCCAAGCTGTGGGCGAATTAAATCAGCCCCAGCATTTT.

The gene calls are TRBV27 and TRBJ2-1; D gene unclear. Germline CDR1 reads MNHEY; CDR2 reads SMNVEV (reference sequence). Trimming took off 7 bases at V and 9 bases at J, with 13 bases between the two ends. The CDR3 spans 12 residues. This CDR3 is CASTSIGGEQFF. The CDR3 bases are TGTGCCAGCACCTCGATCGGTGGTGAGCAGTTCTTC.

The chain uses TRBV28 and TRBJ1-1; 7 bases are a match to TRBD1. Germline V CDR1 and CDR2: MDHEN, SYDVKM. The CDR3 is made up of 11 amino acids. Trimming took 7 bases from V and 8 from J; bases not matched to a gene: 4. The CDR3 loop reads CASTTTGEAFF. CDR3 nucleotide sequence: TGTGCCAGCACCACGACAGGGGAAGCTTTCTTT.

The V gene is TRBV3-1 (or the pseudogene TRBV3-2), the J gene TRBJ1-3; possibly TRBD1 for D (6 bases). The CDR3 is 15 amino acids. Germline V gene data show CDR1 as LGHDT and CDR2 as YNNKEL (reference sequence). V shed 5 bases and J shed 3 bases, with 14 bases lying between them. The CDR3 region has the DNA TGTGCCAGCAGCACCCAGGCAGGGGTTGGAAACACCATATATTTT. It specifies CASSTQAGVGNTIYF.

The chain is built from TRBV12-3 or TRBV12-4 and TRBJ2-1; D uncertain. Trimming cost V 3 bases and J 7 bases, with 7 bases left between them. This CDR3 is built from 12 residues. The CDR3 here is CASSFGINEQFF. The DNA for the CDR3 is TGTGCCAGCAGTTTCGGAATTAATGAGCAGTTCTTC.

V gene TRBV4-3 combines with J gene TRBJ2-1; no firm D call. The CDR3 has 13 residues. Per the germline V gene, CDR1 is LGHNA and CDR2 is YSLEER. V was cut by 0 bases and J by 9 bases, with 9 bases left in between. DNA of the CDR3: TGCGCCAGCAGCCAAGATATGGAGATTGAGCAGTTCTTC. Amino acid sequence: CASSQDMEIEQFF.

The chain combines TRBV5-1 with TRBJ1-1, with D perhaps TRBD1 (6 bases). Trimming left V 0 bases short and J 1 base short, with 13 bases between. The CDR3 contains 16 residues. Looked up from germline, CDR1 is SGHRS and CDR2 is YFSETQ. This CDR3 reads CASSLVGGTRNTEAFF. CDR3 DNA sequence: TGCGCCAGCAGCTTGGTAGGTGGGACAAGGAACACTGAAGCTTTCTTT.

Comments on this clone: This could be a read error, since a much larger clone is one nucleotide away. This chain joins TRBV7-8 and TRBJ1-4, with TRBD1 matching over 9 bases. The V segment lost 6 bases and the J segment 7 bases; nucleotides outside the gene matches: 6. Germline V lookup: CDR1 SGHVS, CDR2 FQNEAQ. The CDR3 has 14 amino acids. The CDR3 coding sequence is TGTGCCAGCAGAGAAGGGACAGGGTCTGAAAAACTGTTTTTT. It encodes CASREGTGSEKLFF.

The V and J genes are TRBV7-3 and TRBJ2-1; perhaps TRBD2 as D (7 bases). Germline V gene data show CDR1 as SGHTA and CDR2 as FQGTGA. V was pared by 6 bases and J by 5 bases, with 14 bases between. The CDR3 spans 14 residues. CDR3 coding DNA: TGTGCCAGCAGTTCCGACGGGGGGCACAATGAGCAGTTCTTC. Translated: CASSSDGGHNEQFF.